One T cell receptor (beta chain) is described in this entry. Its antigen is unidentified. This CDR3 is 13 amino acids long. Germline V gives CDR1 SGHVS, CDR2 FQNEAQ. Deletions cut 6 bases from V and 7 bases from J, with 15 bases between. The sample is drawn from a study of T-cell reconstitution after alpha-beta-depleted transplantation in children. Findings and caveats of the study: T-cell numbers and diversity one year post-transplant derived largely from freshly generated T cells. It was surviving recipient T cells and thymic progenitors that gave some patients high TCRbeta diversity at day 60.

Researchers prepared the TCRbeta library using unique molecular identifiers, the study reports. TCRdb redid the calling of the PCR reads with MiXCR, one entry per CDR3 protein. The table has around 960,000 distinct CDR3 sequences, about 29% seen once. The chain joins TRBV7-8 to TRBJ2-5; tentatively, D is TRBD1 or TRBD2 (7 bases each). The source of this sequence is a boy younger than two who had a stem cell transplant for SCID, so the T cells may come from the graft donor. The sequences come from PBMCs, mostly from graft donor cells, collected 360 days after TCRalphabeta/CD19-depleted stem cell transplant. The CDR3 here is CASRTGREWTQYF. The DNA of the CDR3 is TGTGCCAGCAGGACAGGGAGGGAGTGGACCCAGTACTTC.